In this sample, the clone carrying this T cell receptor beta chain turned up once. These data originate in a study of blood T cell repertoires in COVID-19. Clones were read by immunoSEQ multiplex PCR, and TCRdb kept only the in-frame ones, dropping some. The sample records approximately 140,000 clones, approximately 86% being singletons. Trimming pared 6 bases from V and 6 bases from J, leaving 14 bases between. This CDR3 has 13 residues. Germline V gives CDR1 MNHEY, CDR2 SVGAGI. The sample taken for sequencing was peripheral blood. The chain combines TRBV6-5 with TRBJ1-1, with D perhaps TRBD1 (5 bases). This TCR derives from a woman in her sixties with acute or convalescent COVID-19. CDR3 DNA sequence: TGTGCCAGCAGATCACGACAGACCGCTGAAGCTTTCTTT. This gives the protein CASRSRQTAEAFF.